The sequence of this TCR beta chain was determined in a study of blood T cell repertoires in COVID-19. For the study at large: Samples taken during acute and convalescent COVID-19 were collected in the United States, Italy and Spain. Sources were T cells, B-cell-depleted T cells, or PBMCs; the material itself was cDNA or gDNA.

With 5 bases removed from V and 9 bases from J, the gap between germline ends came to 14 bases. Germline V CDR1 and CDR2: SGHAT, FQNNGV. CDR3 length: 13 residues. Participants' own reports of clinical history determined their cohort assignment. In the authors' workflow: Reference gene primer amplification gave estimated nucleated cell counts. The data were produced by immunoSEQ multiplex PCR, yet TCRdb's version contains in-frame clones alone and is incomplete. The V and J calls and clone size are taken from that table; D and trimming were inferred from the DNA. In the table there are fewer than 350,000 clones, 85% of which are singletons.

The source of this sequence is a woman in her forties or fifties who had recovered from COVID-19. The specimen sequenced was PBMCs or T cells enriched from blood (not recorded which). The chain has TRBV11-2 and TRBJ2-1, with D possibly matching TRBD1 (5 bases). The CDR3 is CASSLGQGSEQFF. Here the CDR3 DNA reads TGTGCCAGCAGCCTAGGGCAGGGCAGTGAGCAGTTCTTC.